This T cell receptor beta chain was observed in a study of T cells in Graves' hyperthyroidism and ophthalmopathy. Whole-study findings and limits: The model predicted ophthalmopathy a median around six months before onset. Blood shared most expanded thyroid clonotypes above 0.001.

As for this clonotype: The antigen is unknown.

CDR1 and CDR2 from the germline V gene are KGHSH and LQKENI. The CDR3 is made up of 18 amino acids. The germline V and J ends were trimmed by 2 bases and 4 bases, with 22 bases remaining between them. The authors obtained PBMCs from over 7.5 ml of fresh peripheral blood. TCR beta CDR3 regions were amplified from RNA transcripts. The HTBI primer set drove a first-round RT-PCR of the TCR CDR3. Each CDR3 protein gets one entry after TCRdb re-called the multiplex PCR reads with MiXCR. The table lists approximately 380,000 distinct CDR3 sequences, more than 12% of them singletons. The receptor comes from a man aged 50 to 60 with Graves' ophthalmopathy. The V call is TRBV18, the J call TRBJ2-3; D is tentatively TRBD1 or TRBD2 (5 bases each). What was sequenced was blood. The CDR3 nucleotides read TGTGCCAGCTCACCAATTCTAAGAGGGGCCCGAGTCGCAGATACGCAGTATTTT. Protein product: CASSPILRGARVADTQYF. Combining the CDR3 with reference TRBV18 and TRBJ2-3 gives the whole variable domain NAGVMQNPRHLVRRRGQEARLRCSPMKGHSHVYWYRQLPEEGLKFMVYLQKENIIDESGMPKERFSAEFPKEGPSILRIQQVVRGDSAAYFCASSPILRGARVADTQYFGPGTRLTVL.